This is a list of T cell receptor beta chains from one sample in a study of response to subunit inactivated influenza vaccine. TCRdb re-derived calls from the RT-PCR reads in MiXCR, one entry per CDR3 protein. The profile shows 500,000 to 600,000 distinct CDR3 sequences, 7.6% of them singletons. The source material was PBMCs from blood, sampled roughly 24 months after vaccination. The receptors were gathered from a man in his fifties or sixties who received an inactivated influenza vaccine. CDR3s include the opening cysteine and the closing phenylalanine or tryptophan. Each record gives: V gene, clone size, D gene, J gene, CDR3 protein, CDR3 DNA. The D gene is left open where the match is weak. A row's size may be missing; if present it is once, few, many or a size class.

TRBV5-5	-	TRBD1	TRBJ1-1	CASSSTRQGNTEAFF	TGTGCCAGCAGCTCCACCCGACAGGGGAACACTGAAGCTTTCTTT
TRBV28	few	-	TRBJ1-2	CASSPPVQGKYGYTF	TGTGCCAGCAGTCCCCCCGTACAGGGAAAGTATGGCTACACCTTC
TRBV6-1	-	TRBD1	TRBJ1-4	CASRPTGLPSEKLFF	TGTGCCAGCAGGCCGACAGGGCTTCCGAGTGAAAAACTGTTTTTT
TRBV5-1	-	-	TRBJ2-7	CASSWSSNYEQYF	TGCGCCAGCAGCTGGTCGAGCAACTACGAGCAGTACTTC
TRBV5-6	few	-	TRBJ1-1	CASSRMTEAFF	TGTGCCAGCAGCCGTATGACTGAAGCTTTCTTT
TRBV4-2	-	TRBD2	TRBJ2-1	CASSQDYGGSYNEQFF	TGTGCCAGCAGCCAAGACTACGGGGGGTCCTACAATGAGCAGTTCTTC
TRBV4-1	few	-	TRBJ1-2	CASSQDGAGDYGYTF	TGCGCCAGCAGCCAAGACGGGGCAGGGGACTATGGCTACACCTTC
TRBV28	-	TRBD2	TRBJ2-7	CASSTSGRLGEQYF	TGTGCCAGCAGTACAAGCGGGAGGCTCGGCGAGCAGTACTTC
TRBV10-3	-	TRBD1	TRBJ2-1	CAISGGQASSYNEQFF	TGTGCCATCAGTGGGGGACAGGCCAGCTCCTACAATGAGCAGTTCTTC
TRBV10-3	few	-	TRBJ1-1	CATRGGALRTNTEAFF	TGTGCCACCCGTGGAGGGGCGTTAAGAACGAACACTGAAGCTTTCTTT
TRBV21-1	many	-	TRBJ2-5	CASSPPPGASGGRLKETQYF	TGTGCCAGCAGCCCCCCCCCTGGGGCTAGCGGGGGACGACTGAAAGAGACCCAGTACTTC
TRBV19	-	-	TRBJ2-2	CASSTKASGELFF	TGTGCCAGTTCGACTAAGGCATCCGGGGAGCTGTTTTTT
TRBV7-9	many	-	TRBJ2-2	CASSWDSTGELFF	TGTGCCAGCAGCTGGGACTCCACCGGGGAGCTGTTTTTT
TRBV20-1	many	-	TRBJ1-6	CSASRSARGTGSPLHF	TGCAGTGCTAGTAGGAGTGCGAGGGGAACAGGGTCACCCCTCCACTTT
TRBV25-1	-	-	TRBJ1-6	CASSGDLGPIRSSYNSPLHF	TGTGCCAGCAGTGGTGATTTGGGACCCATCAGGAGCTCCTATAATTCACCCCTCCACTTT
TRBV5-1	few	-	TRBJ1-5	CASSPSGGQQPQHF	TGCGCCAGCAGCCCCTCGGGGGGCCAACAGCCCCAGCATTTT
TRBV2	-	-	TRBJ2-5	CASSENLARETQYF	TGTGCCAGCAGTGAAAACCTAGCAAGGGAGACCCAGTACTTC
TRBV20-1	-	-	TRBJ2-4	CSARPSGGKNIQYF	TGCAGTGCCAGGCCCAGCGGAGGCAAAAACATTCAGTACTTC
TRBV6-1	few	-	TRBJ2-5	CASSAVGKETQYF	TGTGCCAGCTCCGCCGTGGGGAAAGAGACCCAGTACTTC
TRBV5-1	few	TRBD2	TRBJ2-3	CASSFRGGLTDTQYF	TGCGCCAGCAGCTTCCGCGGGGGGCTCACAGATACGCAGTATTTT
TRBV20-1	few	-	TRBJ1-1	CSARETWILNTEAFF	TGCAGTGCTAGAGAGACGTGGATATTGAACACTGAAGCTTTCTTT
TRBV20-1	many	TRBD1	TRBJ2-5	CSARDVLQGARETQYF	TGCAGTGCTAGAGACGTTCTACAGGGGGCCAGGGAGACCCAGTACTTC
TRBV2	-	-	TRBJ2-2	CASSGLNTGELFF	TGTGCCAGCAGCGGACTGAACACCGGGGAGCTGTTTTTT
TRBV20-1	few	-	TRBJ1-5	CSAPRGNQPQHF	TGCAGTGCTCCTAGGGGCAATCAGCCCCAGCATTTT
TRBV20-1	few	-	TRBJ2-7	CSAATGSPYEQYF	TGCAGTGCAGCAACCGGGTCCCCCTACGAGCAGTACTTC
TRBV20-1	few	-	TRBJ2-7	CSALPSATYEQYF	TGCAGTGCTCTTCCTAGTGCAACCTACGAGCAGTACTTC
TRBV3-1	many	-	TRBJ1-6	CASSKLQYNSPLHF	TGTGCCAGCAGCAAGTTACAGTATAATTCACCCCTCCACTTT
TRBV4-2	many	-	TRBJ2-1	CASSQDRRIRNEQFF	TGTGCCAGCAGCCAAGATAGGCGGATAAGGAATGAGCAGTTCTTC
TRBV15	-	TRBD2	TRBJ2-1	CATRLAGEGEQFF	TGTGCCACCAGGCTAGCGGGAGAAGGTGAGCAGTTCTTC
TRBV18	-	TRBD2	TRBJ2-7	CASSPVTSGSLYEQYF	TGTGCCAGCTCACCGGTAACTAGCGGGAGTTTGTACGAGCAGTACTTC
TRBV20-1	-	TRBD1	TRBJ1-4	CCARDSFKETGREKLFF	TGCTGTGCTAGAGATTCTTTTAAGGAGACAGGGAGAGAAAAACTGTTTTTT
TRBV20-1	few	-	TRBJ2-7	CSALLPGTRQGEQYF	TGCAGTGCTTTACTTCCGGGTACCCGCCAGGGCGAGCAGTACTTC
TRBV5-6	-	-	TRBJ2-2	CASNPPSGELFF	TGTGCCAGCAACCCTCCAAGCGGGGAGCTGTTTTTT
TRBV4-3	-	-	TRBJ1-1	CASSLEASGNTEAFF	TGCGCCAGCAGCCTAGAAGCGTCGGGGAACACTGAAGCTTTCTTT
TRBV27	-	-	TRBJ2-3	CASSPIGGVSTDTQYF	TGTGCCAGCAGTCCTATAGGGGGGGTAAGCACAGATACGCAGTATTTT
TRBV6-2/TRBV6-3	few	-	TRBJ1-1	CASTPPQLNTEAFF	TGTGCCAGCACCCCCCCACAACTGAACACTGAAGCTTTCTTT
TRBV15	many	TRBD1	TRBJ2-3	CATSVGQGGTDTQYF	TGTGCCACCTCGGTGGGACAGGGGGGCACAGATACGCAGTATTTT
TRBV18	few	TRBD1	TRBJ1-5	CASSSSTGAPNQPQHF	TGTGCCAGCTCATCAAGTACAGGGGCTCCAAATCAGCCCCAGCATTTT
TRBV6-1	many	-	TRBJ2-1	CASSEDRIAYGVGYNEQFF	TGTGCCAGCAGTGAAGATCGAATAGCTTATGGGGTCGGGTACAATGAGCAGTTCTTC
TRBV3-1	few	-	TRBJ2-7	CASSRKQQGPGGEQYF	TGTGCCAGCAGCAGAAAACAGCAGGGACCGGGCGGCGAGCAGTACTTC
TRBV20-1	many	-	TRBJ1-6	CSARSLRQSSYNSPLHF	TGCAGTGCTAGAAGCCTCCGACAGAGCTCCTATAATTCACCCCTCCACTTT
TRBV5-6	many	-	TRBJ2-5	CASSLAGRGIETQYF	TGTGCCAGCAGCTTGGCCGGCAGGGGTATTGAGACCCAGTACTTC
TRBV5-6	-	-	TRBJ2-7	CASRHNLASSYEQYF	TGTGCCAGCAGGCACAATCTAGCCAGCTCCTACGAGCAGTACTTC
TRBV20-1	many	-	TRBJ1-6	CSARAEDSYNSPLHF	TGCAGTGCTAGGGCCGAAGATTCCTATAATTCACCCCTCCACTTT
TRBV3-1	few	-	TRBJ2-7	CASSHTGFGREQYF	TGTGCCAGCAGCCACACAGGGTTTGGCCGCGAGCAGTACTTC